The clone carrying this T cell receptor beta chain was counted ten times or more. Its antigen is not known. These data belong to a study of blood T cells in healthy people across ages. Study findings and constraints: Bulk PBMC profiling left naive and antigen-experienced comparisons inconclusive. It was not known whether donors were CMV positive (a possible confounder of expanded clonotype changes).

Every sample gave at least 6 micrograms of total RNA when it was extracted. The germline V gene has CDR1 WSHSY and CDR2 SAAADI. This CDR3 has 15 amino acids. The trim removed 5 bases at V and 0 bases at J, leaving 6 bases unmatched. Primed by a sample-barcoded 5' primer and a J-beta primer mix, a second PCR proceeded for 7 to 11 cycles. Via MiXCR, TCRdb re-called the 5' RACE reads, giving one row per CDR3 protein. The profile covers just over 1 million distinct CDR3 sequences, with 40% to 55% appearing a single time and 18% taken by the ten largest. The chain is built from TRBV10-2 and TRBJ2-7, with TRBD1 matching over 8 bases. This receptor was obtained from a woman aged 55-69 years in good health. The sequencing sample was made of blood. The CDR3 DNA reads as TGCGCCAGCAGTTCCGGGACAGGCAGCTCCTACGAGCAGTACTTC. Translation gives CASSSGTGSSYEQYF.